The next 27 T cell receptor beta chains were all read from a single sample in a study of blood T cell repertoires in COVID-19. Here immunoSEQ multiplex PCR was the method, and the copy in TCRdb shows in-frame clones only, minus some. Among 200,000 to 250,000 clones listed, around nine tenths were seen once. Sequenced: peripheral blood. The receptors originated from a man aged 55 to 70 who had recovered from COVID-19.

The chain recombines TRBV2 with TRBJ2-6; a weak D match, TRBD2 (5 bases). Between the trimmed V and J ends, which lost 2 bases and 2 bases, there was a span of 19 bases. Germline values: CDR1 SNHLY, CDR2 FYNNEI. CDR3 length: 19 residues. The CDR3 is CASSEYSTGFLAGANVLTF. The CDR3 DNA follows: TGTGCCAGCAGTGAATACTCCACGGGGTTCTTAGCTGGGGCCAACGTCCTGACTTTC. The full variable domain, with the rest looked up from reference TRBV2 and TRBJ2-6, is EPEVTQTPSHQVTQMGQEVILRCVPISNHLYFYWYRQILGQKVEFLVSFYNNEISEKSEIFDDQFSVERPDGSNFTLKIRSTKLEDSAMYFCASSEYSTGFLAGANVLTFGAGSRLTVL.

The gene calls are TRBV15 and TRBJ2-7; D gene ambiguous. The germline V gene has CDR1 LNHNV and CDR2 YYDKDF (reference sequence). V was cut by 0 bases and J by 5 bases, with 8 bases left in between. The CDR3 loop spans 13 amino acids. The CDR3 DNA follows: TGTGCCACCAGCAGAGAACCTAAAGACGAGCAGTACTTC. Translation gives CATSREPKDEQYF.

The CDR3 nucleotides are TGTGCCAGCAGCCAAGAAGCAGCGGGAAGTTACAATGAGCAGTTCTTC. This gives the protein CASSQEAAGSYNEQFF. The gene calls are TRBV3-1 (or the pseudogene TRBV3-2) and TRBJ2-1; 7 bases are a match to TRBD2. Losses at the gene ends were 0 bases for V and 4 bases for J; bases not matched to a gene: 6. This CDR3 has 16 amino acids. Per the germline V gene, CDR1 is LGHDT and CDR2 is YNNKEL (reference sequence).

The rearrangement joins TRBV6-5 to TRBJ1-6, with D maybe TRBD1 (6 bases). Between the trimmed V and J ends, which lost 6 bases and 6 bases, there was a span of 12 bases. The CDR3 runs to 14 residues. The germline V gene has CDR1 MNHEY and CDR2 SVGAGI. This CDR3 is CASRKDSLNSPLHF. DNA for the CDR3: TGTGCCAGCAGAAAGGACAGCCTTAATTCACCCCTCCACTTT.

The rearrangement uses TRBV5-1 and TRBJ2-3; 9 nucleotides match TRBD1. With V trimmed by 4 bases and J by 3 bases, 0 bases remained unmatched. This CDR3 contains 13 residues. The V gene's germline CDR1 is SGHRS and CDR2 YFSETQ. The CDR3 protein is CASSGQGTDTQYF. In nucleotides, the CDR3 is TGCGCCAGCAGCGGACAGGGGACAGATACGCAGTATTTT.

This clone has only a few counts. The CDR3: CASSATGGSGELFF. CDR3 nucleotides: TGTGCCAGTTCAGCGACAGGGGGCTCCGGGGAGCTGTTTTTT. The rearrangement joins TRBV19 to TRBJ2-2, with 10 bases aligning to TRBD1. The ends lost 8 bases at V and 6 bases at J; junction bases unmatched: 6. In germline, CDR1 is LNHDA, CDR2 SQIVND (reference sequence). The CDR3 contains 14 residues.

The V and J genes are TRBV5-6 and TRBJ1-2, with 7 nucleotides matching TRBD1. V dropped 6 bases and J dropped 1; count of bases not matched to a gene: 6. This CDR3 has 14 residues. Germline CDR1 reads SGHDT; CDR2 reads YYEEEE. The CDR3 nucleotides read TGTGCCAGCACGTTTAGGGGGCTTAACTATGGCTACACCTTC. It yields the protein CASTFRGLNYGYTF.

The chain has TRBV2 and TRBJ2-7, with TRBD1 as a possible D gene (6 bases). Trimming removed 6 bases from V and 8 bases from J, with 17 bases in between. Germline assignment: CDR1 SNHLY and CDR2 FYNNEI. This CDR3 comprises 13 residues. DNA of the CDR3: TGTGCCAGCAGCAGTAGACAGGCCCCCAAGCAGTACTTC. The encoded protein is CASSSRQAPKQYF.

This chain links TRBV5-1 with TRBJ1-1; 7 bases line up with TRBD1. Germline assignment: CDR1 SGHRS and CDR2 YFSETQ. V shed 2 bases and J 5 bases; nucleotides not matched to a gene: 6. The CDR3 contains 14 residues. In DNA, the CDR3 is TGCGCCAGCAGCTTCAGACAGGGAGAGACTGAAGCTTTCTTT. This translates into CASSFRQGETEAFF.

The chain joins TRBV7-9 to TRBJ1-1; D remains unclear. CDR3 length equals 13 residues. In germline, CDR1 is SEHNR, CDR2 FQNEAQ (reference sequence). Trimming took 4 bases from V and 1 from J, leaving 7 bases between them. This chain's CDR3 is CASSYEANTEAFF. The CDR3 bases are TGTGCCAGCAGCTACGAGGCGAACACTGAAGCTTTCTTT. The variable domain in full, completed from reference TRBV7-9 and TRBJ1-1, reads DTGVSQNPRHKITKRGQNVTFRCDPISEHNRLYWYRQTLGQGPEFLTYFQNEAQLEKSRLLSDRFSAERPKGSFSTLEIQRTEQGDSAMYLCASSYEANTEAFFGQGTRLTVV.

The gene calls are TRBV10-2 and TRBJ1-1, with no clear D. The CDR3 runs 13 residues. The germline V gene has CDR1 WSHSY and CDR2 SAAADI. Deletions cut 8 bases from V and 0 bases from J, with 10 bases between. CDR3 region: CASVEGLNTEAFF. The CDR3 nucleotides are TGCGCCAGCGTAGAGGGCCTGAACACTGAAGCTTTCTTT.

The J gene is TRBJ2-7, the V gene TRBV19; a weak D match, TRBD2 (5 bases). Between the trimmed V and J ends, which lost 6 bases and 0 bases, there was a span of 12 bases. The V gene's germline CDR1 is LNHDA and CDR2 SQIVND (reference sequence). The CDR3 extends over 14 amino acids. The CDR3 is CASSSDWSSYEQYF. In nucleotides, the CDR3 is TGTGCCAGTAGCTCGGACTGGAGCTCCTACGAGCAGTACTTC.

This chain links TRBV7-6 with TRBJ1-4; D is possibly TRBD1 (6 bases). Germline V CDR1 and CDR2: SGHVS, FNYEAQ. V was cut by 3 bases and J by 4 bases, with 15 bases left in between. The CDR3 is 16 amino acids. The CDR3 DNA sequence: TGTGCCAGCAGCTTCGGGCAGGGGCCAATTAATGAAAAACTGTTTTTT. Amino acid sequence: CASSFGQGPINEKLFF.

Here the CDR3 reads CASSPPGVRQETQYF. For the CDR3, the DNA is TGTGCCAGCTCACCACCAGGGGTGAGGCAAGAGACCCAGTACTTC. The chain employs TRBV18 and TRBJ2-5; maybe TRBD1 (5 bases). The V and J ends lost 0 bases and 2 bases respectively, with 10 bases between them. CDR1 and CDR2 (germline): KGHSH, LQKENI. The CDR3 is 15 amino acids.

The genes are TRBV19 and TRBJ1-2, with 9 bases identical to TRBD1. CDR1 LNHDA and CDR2 SQIVND come from the germline V gene (reference sequence). V lost 4 bases to trimming and J lost 3 bases; unmatched junction nucleotides: 6. The CDR3 is made up of 15 amino acids. The CDR3 region is CASSTLTGGDYGYTF. The CDR3 DNA sequence: TGTGCCAGTAGTACCCTGACAGGGGGAGACTATGGCTACACCTTC. The full variable domain, rest sourced from reference TRBV19 and TRBJ1-2, is DGGITQSPKYLFRKEGQNVTLSCEQNLNHDAMYWYRQDPGQGLRLIYYSQIVNDFQKGDIAEGYSVSREKKESFPLTVTSAQKNPTAFYLCASSTLTGGDYGYTFGSGTRLTVV.

The chain recombines TRBV18 with TRBJ2-6; D is undetermined. Trimming took off 2 bases at V and 1 base at J, with 6 bases between the two ends. CDR1 is KGHSH, CDR2 LQKENI, per germline. The CDR3 extends over 15 amino acids. The CDR3 sequence: CASSPARSGANVLTF. The CDR3, as DNA: TGTGCCAGCTCACCAGCACGGTCTGGGGCCAACGTCCTGACTTTC.

The CDR3 reads CASSFPPRGSRPQHF. The CDR3 region has the DNA TGTGCCAGCAGTTTTCCTCCCCGAGGTTCACGGCCCCAGCATTTT. The chain recombines TRBV28 with TRBJ1-5; D remains ambiguous. Germline CDR1 MDHEN, CDR2 SYDVKM. V was trimmed by 3 bases and J by 9 bases, leaving 18 bases between them. This CDR3 spans 15 amino acids.

The chain combines TRBV11-2 with TRBJ2-7; D might be TRBD1 (6 bases). This CDR3 is 15 amino acids long. Deletions cut 2 bases from V and 1 base from J, with 12 bases between. The germline V gene encodes CDR1 SGHAT and CDR2 FQNNGV. DNA of the CDR3: TGTGCCAGCAGCTTAACGGACAGTCGGTCCTACGAGCAGTACTTC. This translates into CASSLTDSRSYEQYF.

The rearrangement joins TRBV3-1 (or the pseudogene TRBV3-2) to TRBJ1-2, with TRBD1 as a possible D gene (5 bases). Germline loops: CDR1 LGHDT, CDR2 YNNKEL (reference sequence). The V end lost 0 bases, the J end lost 4 bases, and 15 bases lay between the germline ends. This CDR3 region has 16 residues. CDR3 in amino acids: CASSQDRRDRGYGYTF. The CDR3 DNA follows: TGTGCCAGCAGCCAAGATCGGCGGGACCGGGGCTATGGCTACACCTTC.

The V gene is TRBV2, the J gene TRBJ2-5; the D gene is possibly TRBD1 (5 bases). The CDR3 has 12 amino acids. Germline V gives CDR1 SNHLY, CDR2 FYNNEI. Trimming removed 4 bases from V and 11 bases from J, with 14 bases in between. The CDR3 spells CASSVDSRVQYF. In nucleotides, the CDR3 is TGTGCCAGCAGTGTAGACAGCAGAGTTCAGTACTTC.

The CDR3 region has the DNA TGTGCCAGCAGCGTAGGTTCAGGGGGCTCCTACGAGCAGTACTTC. It specifies CASSVGSGGSYEQYF. J is TRBJ2-7 and V is TRBV9; 7 nucleotides agree with TRBD1. This CDR3 is 15 amino acids long. V lost 0 bases and J lost 0; bases outside the gene matches: 3. Germline V lookup: CDR1 SGDLS, CDR2 YYNGEE.

The gene calls are TRBV19 and TRBJ2-1, with 7 bases matching TRBD2. This CDR3 contains 13 residues. V lost 2 bases to trimming and J lost 7 bases; unmatched junction nucleotides: 2. Germline V CDR1 and CDR2: LNHDA, SQIVND (reference sequence). As DNA, the CDR3 is TGTGCCAGTAGTATACAGGGAGGGAATGAGCAGTTCTTC. This encodes CASSIQGGNEQFF.

The chain combines TRBV3-1 (or the pseudogene TRBV3-2) with TRBJ1-5; 7 bases line up with TRBD1. V lost 1 base, J lost 3 bases, and 12 bases stayed unmatched. This CDR3 spans 18 amino acids. CDR1 and CDR2 from the germline V gene are LGHDT and YNNKEL (reference sequence). DNA for the CDR3: TGTGCCAGCAGCCAAGCCCCATCCAGGACAGGTACCAATCAGCCCCAGCATTTT. Amino acids: CASSQAPSRTGTNQPQHF.

V gene TRBV12-3 or TRBV12-4 combines with J gene TRBJ1-2, with TRBD1 as a possible D gene (6 bases). CDR3 length: 13 amino acids. Trimming took off 1 base at V and 7 bases at J, with 10 bases between the two ends. CDR3 protein: CASSLDGGPGYTF. The CDR3, as DNA: TGTGCCAGCAGTTTAGACGGGGGGCCTGGCTACACCTTC.

The chain employs TRBV3-1 (or the pseudogene TRBV3-2) and TRBJ2-5; 7 nucleotides match TRBD2. V was clipped by 9 bases and J by 1 base; unmatched bases: 11. Per germline, CDR1 LGHDT and CDR2 YNNKEL (reference sequence). The CDR3 sequence is 15 residues long. The CDR3 loop reads CASCRGVSPQETQYF. The CDR3 bases are TGTGCCAGTTGCCGGGGGGTCAGCCCCCAAGAGACCCAGTACTTC.

The genes are TRBV5-8 and TRBJ1-5; 9 bases are shared with TRBD1. With 7 bases clipped from V and 6 bases from J, the junction kept 14 bases outside the gene matches. Per the germline V gene, CDR1 is SGHTS and CDR2 is YDEGEE. This CDR3 is 16 amino acids long. CDR3 sequence: CASRSGTGSVIQPQHF. DNA of the CDR3: TGTGCCAGCCGGTCCGGGACAGGGTCAGTTATTCAGCCCCAGCATTTT.

With respect to this clone: This CDR3 is also generated by other DNA sequences in the sample. The chain joins TRBV19 to TRBJ2-7, with TRBD1 as a possible D gene (6 bases). This CDR3 spans 14 amino acids. Trimming took off 0 bases at V and 2 bases at J, with 8 bases between the two ends. Germline assignment: CDR1 LNHDA and CDR2 SQIVND (reference sequence). CDR3 amino acids: CASSIDRGPYEQYF. CDR3 nucleotide sequence: TGTGCCAGTAGTATAGACAGGGGCCCCTACGAGCAGTACTTC.